This T cell receptor beta chain stems from a study of cytomegalovirus exposure and HLA in healthy donors. Study observations and caveats: The authors listed around 150 TCR beta chains as cytomegalovirus-associated.

On this clone: Its specificity is unknown.

This PCR relied on a set of 60 Vbeta primers and 13 Jbeta primers. Profiling relied on immunoSEQ multiplex PCR, and the TCRdb table lists in-frame clones only, not all of them. The sample yields about 160,000 clones, 80% to 90% seen once. The CDR3 totals 18 residues. The gene calls are TRBV21-1 and TRBJ1-4; TRBD1 reflects the table's D call only, with no check against the DNA. TRBV21-1 is noted as a pseudogene. The sequenced sample consisted of PBMCs. The sequence derives from a young man in good health and CMV-seronegative. The CDR3 here is CASSRPRQGITTNEKLFF. CDR3 coding DNA: TGTGCCAGCAGCCGACCCAGACAGGGAATAACAACTAATGAAAAACTGTTTTTT.